These 7 T cell receptor beta chains came from one sample sequenced in a study of T cell responses to AZD1222 COVID-19 vaccine. Clones were sequenced by immunoSEQ multiplex PCR, and TCRdb holds only the in-frame ones, with some missing. The data hold about 150,000 clones, with about 89% observed a single time. The sample here was peripheral blood, taken 28 days after the second dose of the MenACWY control vaccine. The receptors originated from an adult who received the MenACWY meningococcal vaccine as a control.

Points on this clone: Other nucleotide sequences in the sample specify the same CDR3. The rearrangement joins TRBV27 to TRBJ2-7; either TRBD1 or TRBD2 may fit D (5 bases each). The germline CDR1 and CDR2 sequences are MNHEY and SMNVEV (reference sequence). The CDR3 runs to 13 residues. V lost 5 bases and J lost 6, with 14 bases in between. Here the CDR3 reads CASSPGTAAEQYF. In nucleotides, the CDR3 is TGTGCCAGCAGTCCCGGGACGGCGGCCGAGCAGTACTTC.

The chain couples TRBV9 to TRBJ1-1; D uncertain. The CDR3 length is 14 residues. V gave up 0 bases and J gave up 11 bases, with 17 bases separating them. Germline CDR1 reads SGDLS; CDR2 reads YYNGEE. In nucleotides, the CDR3 is TGTGCCAGCAGCGTAGCCGCCAGGCCCTCGCGGGCTTTCTTT. It specifies CASSVAARPSRAFF. The variable domain in full, completed from reference TRBV9 and TRBJ1-1, reads DSGVTQTPKHLITATGQRVTLRCSPRSGDLSVYWYQQSLDQGLQFLIQYYNGEERAKGNILERFSAQQFPDLHSELNLSSLELGDSALYFCASSVAARPSRAFFGQGTRLTVV.

The genes are TRBV7-2 and TRBJ2-1, with D tentatively TRBD1 or TRBD2 (5 bases each). Germline V gene sequence: CDR1 SGHTA, CDR2 FQGNSA. This CDR3 contains 15 residues. Deletions cut 1 base from V and 12 bases from J, with 19 bases between. DNA of the CDR3: TGTGCCAGCAGCTTAGACGTTGGCTTCGGGGCACTGCAGTTCTTC. Amino acid sequence: CASSLDVGFGALQFF.

V usage is TRBV18 and J usage is TRBJ2-1, with D perhaps TRBD1 (6 bases). The CDR3 length is 15 residues. CDR1 and CDR2 (germline): KGHSH, LQKENI. The germline V and J ends were trimmed by 3 bases and 3 bases, with 12 bases remaining between them. CDR3 region: CASSPNLQGYNEQFF. In DNA, the CDR3 is TGTGCCAGCTCACCTAACTTACAGGGCTACAATGAGCAGTTCTTC.

The genes are TRBV2 and TRBJ1-6; D uncertain. V gave up 4 bases and J gave up 8 bases, with 9 bases separating them. The germline V gene encodes CDR1 SNHLY and CDR2 FYNNEI. CDR3 size: 13 residues. CDR3 residues: CASSVDTDSPLHF. CDR3 DNA sequence: TGTGCCAGCAGTGTTGACACGGATTCACCCCTCCACTTT.

The V call is TRBV9, the J call TRBJ2-1, with 11 bases lining up with TRBD2. The V and J ends lost 3 bases and 3 bases, in that order; junction bases with no gene match: 5. The CDR3 loop spans 16 amino acids. Looked up from germline, CDR1 is SGDLS and CDR2 is YYNGEE. This CDR3 reads CASSGSGRAFYNEQFF. The CDR3 region has the DNA TGTGCCAGCAGCGGTAGCGGGAGGGCCTTCTACAATGAGCAGTTCTTC.

V is TRBV27 and J is TRBJ1-2; weak D call: TRBD1 (5 bases). V lost 5 bases and J lost 6, with 10 bases in between. The CDR3 loop spans 12 amino acids. Germline CDR1 reads MNHEY; CDR2 reads SMNVEV (reference sequence). This CDR3 reads CASSRGRDGYTF. DNA of the CDR3: TGTGCCAGCAGTCGGGGCAGGGATGGCTACACCTTC.